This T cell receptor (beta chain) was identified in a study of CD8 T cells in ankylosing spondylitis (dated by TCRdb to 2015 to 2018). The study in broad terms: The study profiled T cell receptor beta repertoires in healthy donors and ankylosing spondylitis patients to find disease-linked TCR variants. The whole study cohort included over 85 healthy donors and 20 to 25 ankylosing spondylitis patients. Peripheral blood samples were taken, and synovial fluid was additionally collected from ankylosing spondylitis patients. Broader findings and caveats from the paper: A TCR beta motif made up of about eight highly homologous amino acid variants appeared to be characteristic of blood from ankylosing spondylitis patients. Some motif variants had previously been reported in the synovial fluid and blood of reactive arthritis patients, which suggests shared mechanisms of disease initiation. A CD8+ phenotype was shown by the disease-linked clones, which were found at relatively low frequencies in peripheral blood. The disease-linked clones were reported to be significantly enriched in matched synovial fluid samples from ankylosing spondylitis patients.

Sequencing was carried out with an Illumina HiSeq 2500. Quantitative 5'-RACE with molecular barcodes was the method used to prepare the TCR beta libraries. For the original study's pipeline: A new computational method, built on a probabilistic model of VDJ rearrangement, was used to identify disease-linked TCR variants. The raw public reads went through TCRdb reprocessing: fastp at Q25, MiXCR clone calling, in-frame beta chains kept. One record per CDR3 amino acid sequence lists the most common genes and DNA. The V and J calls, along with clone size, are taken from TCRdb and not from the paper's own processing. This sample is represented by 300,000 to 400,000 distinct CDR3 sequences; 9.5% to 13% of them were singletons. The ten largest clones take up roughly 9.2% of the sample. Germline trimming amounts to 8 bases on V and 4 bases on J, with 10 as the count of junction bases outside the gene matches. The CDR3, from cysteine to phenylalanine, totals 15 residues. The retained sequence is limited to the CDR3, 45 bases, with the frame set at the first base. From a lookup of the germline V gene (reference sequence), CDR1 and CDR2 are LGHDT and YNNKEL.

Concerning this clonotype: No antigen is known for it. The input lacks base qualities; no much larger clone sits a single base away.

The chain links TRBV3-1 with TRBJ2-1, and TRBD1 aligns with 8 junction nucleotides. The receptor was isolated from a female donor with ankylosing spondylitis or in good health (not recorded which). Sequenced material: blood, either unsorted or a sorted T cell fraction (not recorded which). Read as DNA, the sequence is TGTGCCAGCCGCCCAGGACAGGGAAGATACAATGAGCAGTTCTTC. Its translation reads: CASRPGQGRYNEQFF.